The 32 T cell receptor beta chains in this list originate from one sample, sequenced in a study of beta chain features in type 1 diabetes. Expressed TCRB transcripts were sequenced because the isolated RNA had all been reverse transcribed beforehand. Produced via immunoSEQ multiplex PCR; TCRdb's table is partial and in-frame only. Counted here are 350,000 to 450,000 clones, around 16% occurring once; the ten biggest clones make up 0.019%. The sample taken for sequencing was naive CD4+ T cells from blood. The receptor source for this set is a woman in her late teens or twenties in good health.

The chain joins TRBV15 to TRBJ1-2; possibly TRBD1 for D (6 bases). Trimming stripped 3 bases from V and 5 bases from J, with 22 bases between. Germline loops: CDR1 LNHNV, CDR2 YYDKDF (reference sequence). CDR3 size: 17 residues. The DNA for the CDR3 is TGTGCCACCAGCAGGGAGACAGGCCCCCTTGTGCGGTATGGCTACACCTTC. Amino acid sequence: CATSRETGPLVRYGYTF.

This clone was seen a handful of times. The chain combines TRBV7-2 with TRBJ2-7; 8 positions match TRBD2. The J segment lost 2 bases and the V segment lost 4 bases, leaving 7 bases of the junction unmatched. The germline gives CDR1 SGHTA, CDR2 FQGNSA. The CDR3 runs to 15 residues. CDR3 coding DNA: TGTGCCAGCAGCTCTAGACGCGGGAGGACCTACGAGCAGTACTTC. It encodes CASSSRRGRTYEQYF. Full variable domain (remainder filled in from reference TRBV7-2 and TRBJ2-7): GAGVSQSPSNKVTEKGKDVELRCDPISGHTALYWYRQSLGQGLEFLIYFQGNSAPDKSGLPSDRFSAERTGGSVSTLTIQRTQQEDSAVYLCASSSRRGRTYEQYFGPGTRLTVT.

The J gene is TRBJ1-1, the V gene TRBV9, with D tentatively TRBD1 (5 bases). The CDR3 sequence is 15 residues long. From germline, CDR1 is SGDLS and CDR2 YYNGEE. Trimming took off 0 bases at V and 4 bases at J, with 13 bases between the two ends. CDR3 sequence: CASSVVKGHGTEAFF. In DNA, the CDR3 is TGTGCCAGCAGCGTAGTGAAGGGGCATGGCACTGAAGCTTTCTTT. Filled out from reference TRBV9 and TRBJ1-1, the complete variable domain reads DSGVTQTPKHLITATGQRVTLRCSPRSGDLSVYWYQQSLDQGLQFLIQYYNGEERAKGNILERFSAQQFPDLHSELNLSSLELGDSALYFCASSVVKGHGTEAFFGQGTRLTVV.

A few counts support this clone. CDR3 bases: TGCAGCGGGGGAGACAGGGGGGACTATGGCTACACCTTC. It yields the protein CSGGDRGDYGYTF. V and J are TRBV29-1 and TRBJ1-2; 9 nucleotides agree with TRBD1. V lost 7 bases, J lost 3 bases, and 6 bases stayed unmatched. CDR1 and CDR2 (germline): SQVTM, ANQGSEA. The CDR3 contains 13 residues.

This clone occurred a few times. The rearrangement uses TRBV29-1 and TRBJ2-4; no clear D gene. Between the trimmed V and J ends, which lost 6 bases and 0 bases, there was a span of 6 bases. The CDR3 covers 12 residues. From germline, CDR1 is SQVTM and CDR2 ANQGSEA. In DNA, the CDR3 is TGCAGCGTGTATCTAGCCAAAAACATTCAGTACTTC. Translating it yields CSVYLAKNIQYF.

This clone has a handful of counts. The chain couples TRBV9 to TRBJ1-1; no reliable D call. Germline assignment: CDR1 SGDLS and CDR2 YYNGEE. The CDR3 consists of 13 residues. Trimming left V 5 bases short and J 1 base short, with 9 bases between. The CDR3 DNA sequence: TGTGCCAGCAGTTCACAGTGGAACACTGAAGCTTTCTTT. Amino acids: CASSSQWNTEAFF.

This clone has more than one count but fewer than ten. The chain recombines TRBV5-1 with TRBJ2-3; D may be TRBD2 (6 bases). CDR1 is SGHRS and CDR2 is YFSETQ in the germline V gene. CDR3 size: 16 residues. The V gene lost 2 bases and the J gene lost 3 bases, with 16 bases spanning the gap. The CDR3 here is CASSLGGSGGTDTQYF. As DNA, the CDR3 is TGCGCCAGCAGCTTAGGAGGTTCCGGGGGTACAGATACGCAGTATTTT.

The rearrangement joins TRBV4-1 to TRBJ2-5; the match to TRBD1 covers 7 bases. The CDR3 runs to 15 residues. Germline lookup yields CDR1 MGHRA and CDR2 YSYEKL. The trim removed 3 bases at V and 4 bases at J, leaving 8 bases unmatched. In DNA, the CDR3 is TGCGCCAGCAGCCAGTACGACAGGGTGGTAGAGACCCAGTACTTC. Translated, it gives CASSQYDRVVETQYF.

The genes are TRBV25-1 and TRBJ2-1; tentatively, D is TRBD1 (6 bases). CDR3 length equals 15 residues. Trimming cost V 0 bases and J 5 bases, with 11 bases left between them. From germline, CDR1 is MGHDK and CDR2 SYGVNS. CDR3 in DNA: TGTGCCAGCAGTGAATATGCAGGGGAAAACAATGAGCAGTTCTTC. This translates into CASSEYAGENNEQFF.

V and J are TRBV6-5 and TRBJ2-1; no reliable D call. This CDR3 has 15 residues. Germline V lookup: CDR1 MNHEY, CDR2 SVGAGI. V was trimmed by 4 bases and J by 0 bases, leaving 10 bases between them. The DNA for the CDR3 is TGTGCCAGCAGTTTAACCCTGAGCTCCTACAATGAGCAGTTCTTC. Residues: CASSLTLSSYNEQFF.

The chain joins TRBV7-2 to TRBJ2-1; TRBD2 aligns across 11 bases. With 5 bases clipped from V and 7 bases from J, the junction kept 10 bases outside the gene matches. This CDR3 region has 16 residues. Germline V gene data show CDR1 as SGHTA and CDR2 as FQGNSA. CDR3 DNA sequence: TGTGCCAGCAGCGCCAGTAGCGGGAGGGTATGGAATGAGCAGTTCTTC. This translates into CASSASSGRVWNEQFF. The full variable domain, rest sourced from reference TRBV7-2 and TRBJ2-1, is GAGVSQSPSNKVTEKGKDVELRCDPISGHTALYWYRQSLGQGLEFLIYFQGNSAPDKSGLPSDRFSAERTGGSVSTLTIQRTQQEDSAVYLCASSASSGRVWNEQFFGPGTRLTVL.

This clone appeared a few times. The chain links TRBV2 to TRBJ2-3, with 7 bases identical to TRBD2. Trimming at V came to 7 bases and at J to 5 bases, leaving 3 bases not matched to a gene. CDR1 and CDR2 (germline): SNHLY, FYNNEI. This CDR3 comprises 12 residues. The CDR3 sequence: CASKIAGDTQYF. The CDR3 nucleotides read TGTGCCAGCAAGATAGCGGGAGATACGCAGTATTTT. The whole variable domain, remainder taken from reference TRBV2 and TRBJ2-3, is EPEVTQTPSHQVTQMGQEVILRCVPISNHLYFYWYRQILGQKVEFLVSFYNNEISEKSEIFDDQFSVERPDGSNFTLKIRSTKLEDSAMYFCASKIAGDTQYFGPGTRLTVL.

V usage is TRBV30 and J usage is TRBJ2-7; 7 bases are shared with TRBD1. The CDR3 length is 13 residues. V shed 4 bases and J 3 bases; nucleotides not matched to a gene: 6. Germline V lookup: CDR1 GTSNPN, CDR2 SVGIG (reference sequence). CDR3 protein: CAWNRDSHYEQYF. The CDR3 coding sequence is TGTGCCTGGAACAGGGACAGCCACTACGAGCAGTACTTC.

V is TRBV28 and J is TRBJ1-1; the D is unclear. This CDR3 spans 12 amino acids. Germline CDR1 is MDHEN and CDR2 is SYDVKM. Trimming left V 4 bases short and J 8 bases short, with 11 bases between. In DNA form, the CDR3 reads TGTGCCAGCAGTTATGGTCCGGTGGAAGCTTTCTTT. Its translation is CASSYGPVEAFF.

The chain uses TRBV19 and TRBJ1-2, with a tentative D call TRBD1 (5 bases). Germline assignment: CDR1 LNHDA and CDR2 SQIVND (reference sequence). This CDR3 region has 16 residues. Trimming cost V 5 bases and J 2 bases, with 18 bases left between them. The CDR3 DNA reads TGTGCCAGTAGTTCCGTGACAGAAAACCTAAACTATGGCTACACCTTC. It specifies CASSSVTENLNYGYTF.

This clone has more than one count but fewer than ten. The chain joins TRBV11-2 to TRBJ2-2; the D is unclear. Germline CDR1 SGHAT, CDR2 FQNNGV. This CDR3 is 15 amino acids long. The V and J ends lost 1 base and 4 bases respectively, with 10 bases between them. CDR3 sequence: CASSLVSVGTGELFF. The CDR3 coding sequence is TGTGCCAGCAGCTTAGTCAGCGTGGGCACCGGGGAGCTGTTTTTT. Using reference TRBV11-2 and TRBJ2-2 for the parts outside the CDR3, the full variable domain is EAGVAQSPRYKIIEKRQSVAFWCNPISGHATLYWYQQILGQGPKLLIQFQNNGVVDDSQLPKDRFSAERLKGVDSTLKIQPAKLEDSAVYLCASSLVSVGTGELFFGEGSRLTVL.

The rearrangement uses TRBV15 and TRBJ2-1; perhaps TRBD1 as D (6 bases). The germline V gene encodes CDR1 LNHNV and CDR2 YYDKDF (reference sequence). Trimming pared 3 bases from V and 2 bases from J, leaving 8 bases between. The CDR3 is made up of 14 amino acids. The CDR3 reads CATSSRGPYNEQFF. As DNA, the CDR3 is TGTGCCACCAGCAGCAGGGGCCCCTACAATGAGCAGTTCTTC.

The CDR3 loop is CASSLQGARQETQYF. Written as DNA, the CDR3 is TGTGCCAGCAGTTTACAGGGGGCGCGGCAAGAGACCCAGTACTTC. V gene TRBV28 combines with J gene TRBJ2-5; 8 bases are shared with TRBD1. CDR1 and CDR2 (germline): MDHEN, SYDVKM. Losses at the gene ends were 2 bases for V and 2 bases for J; bases not matched to a gene: 4. The CDR3 is 15 amino acids.

The chain recombines TRBV30 with TRBJ2-7; maybe TRBD2 (5 bases). This CDR3 comprises 12 residues. V was shortened by 3 bases and J by 2 bases, with 8 bases between the two germline ends. Germline V lookup: CDR1 GTSNPN, CDR2 SVGIG (reference sequence). CDR3 sequence reads: CAWRGSAYEQYF. CDR3 nucleotide sequence: TGTGCCTGGAGAGGGAGTGCCTACGAGCAGTACTTC. The whole variable domain, remainder taken from reference TRBV30 and TRBJ2-7, is SQTIHQWPATLVQPVGSPLSLECTVEGTSNPNLYWYRQAAGRGLQLLFYSVGIGQISSEVPQNLSASRPQDRQFILSSKKLLLSDSGFYLCAWRGSAYEQYFGPGTRLTVT.

The chain joins TRBV5-1 to TRBJ2-3; tentatively, D is TRBD1 (6 bases). Germline loops: CDR1 SGHRS, CDR2 YFSETQ. Trimming stripped 4 bases from V and 3 bases from J, with 15 bases between. This CDR3 region has 15 residues. The CDR3 nucleotides read TGCGCCAGCAGCGAGGGACAAGGAAGGACAGATACGCAGTATTTT. Its translation: CASSEGQGRTDTQYF.

This clone came up a few times. The rearrangement links TRBV28 to TRBJ2-7; 7 bases line up with TRBD1. J gave up 5 bases and V 3 bases, and 7 bases lay outside the gene matches. The V gene's germline CDR1 is MDHEN and CDR2 SYDVKM. The CDR3 spans 14 residues. The CDR3 is CASSLEGGWDEQYF. The DNA for the CDR3 is TGTGCCAGCAGTTTGGAAGGGGGCTGGGACGAGCAGTACTTC.

This clone was recorded a few times. The CDR3 DNA sequence: TGCGCCAGCAGCTTGGCCCCCCAGTCCTACGAGCAGTACTTC. Translating gives CASSLAPQSYEQYF. The chain combines TRBV5-1 with TRBJ2-7; D uncertain. With 0 bases removed from V and 1 base from J, the gap between germline ends came to 8 bases. CDR3 length equals 14 residues. From germline, CDR1 is SGHRS and CDR2 YFSETQ.

The CDR3 DNA follows: TGTGCCAGCAGCCCCCCGTCGGGCCGACAGAGATCTAGAGCTTTCTTT. It specifies CASSPPSGRQRSRAFF. The rearrangement links TRBV13 to TRBJ1-1; maybe TRBD1 (5 bases). Trimming took off 5 bases at V and 10 bases at J, with 26 bases between the two ends. The CDR3 has 16 amino acids. Germline V gives CDR1 PRHDT, CDR2 FYEKMQ (reference sequence). The full variable domain, with the rest looked up from reference TRBV13 and TRBJ1-1, is AAGVIQSPRHLIKEKRETATLKCYPIPRHDTVYWYQQGPGQDPQFLISFYEKMQSDKGSIPDRFSAQQFSDYHSELNMSSLELGDSALYFCASSPPSGRQRSRAFFGQGTRLTVV.

The rearrangement links TRBV18 to TRBJ2-3; 7 positions agree with TRBD2. CDR3 length: 15 residues. The germline CDR1 and CDR2 sequences are KGHSH and LQKENI. The junction had 7 bases not matched to a gene; V was cut back by 3 bases and J by 4 bases. CDR3 sequence: CASSPAGVMADTQYF. The CDR3 nucleotides are TGTGCCAGCTCACCGGCGGGAGTAATGGCAGATACGCAGTATTTT. The full variable domain, rest sourced from reference TRBV18 and TRBJ2-3, is NAGVMQNPRHLVRRRGQEARLRCSPMKGHSHVYWYRQLPEEGLKFMVYLQKENIIDESGMPKERFSAEFPKEGPSILRIQQVVRGDSAAYFCASSPAGVMADTQYFGPGTRLTVL.

The chain carries TRBV29-1 and TRBJ1-1, with 9 positions matching TRBD1. Germline trimming cut 7 bases from V and 7 bases from J; bases unmatched to any gene: 10. The CDR3 is 13 amino acids. CDR1 is SQVTM, CDR2 ANQGSEA, per germline. DNA of the CDR3: TGCAGCGGATACGGGACAGGGCGCCATGAAGCTTTCTTT. Encoded protein: CSGYGTGRHEAFF.

This clone was seen a few times. The genes are TRBV7-9 and TRBJ1-1; weak D call: TRBD1 (5 bases). The CDR3 consists of 16 residues. V dropped 5 bases and J dropped 0 bases, with 16 bases sitting between them. Germline loops: CDR1 SEHNR, CDR2 FQNEAQ (reference sequence). This CDR3 reads CASSRSSAGMNTEAFF. The CDR3 DNA reads TGTGCCAGCAGCCGGAGCTCGGCAGGGATGAACACTGAAGCTTTCTTT.

This clone was seen a handful of times. This sequence joins TRBV7-9 and TRBJ2-3; tentative D call: TRBD2 (6 bases). The CDR3 is 14 residues long. Germline CDR1 is SEHNR and CDR2 is FQNEAQ (reference sequence). V gave up 2 bases and J gave up 5 bases, with 11 bases separating them. CDR3 nucleotide sequence: TGTGCCAGCAGCTTAAGCCCGCGGGGAGATACGCAGTATTTT. Translating gives CASSLSPRGDTQYF.

This clone was picked up a small number of times. The rearrangement links TRBV5-1 to TRBJ1-2; D remains unclear. The ends were cut back, 2 bases at V and 2 bases at J, with 7 bases in the middle. CDR1 is SGHRS and CDR2 is YFSETQ in the germline V gene. The CDR3 is 13 amino acids. The CDR3 protein is CASSLAQNYGYTF. The DNA of the CDR3 is TGCGCCAGCAGCTTAGCACAGAACTATGGCTACACCTTC.

This clone appeared a few times. The rearrangement joins TRBV6-1 to TRBJ2-3; 7 nucleotides agree with TRBD1. Losses at the gene ends were 4 bases for V and 1 base for J; bases not matched to a gene: 8. The CDR3 has 16 amino acids. Germline lookup yields CDR1 MNHNS and CDR2 SASEGT. Here the CDR3 reads CASSGQGKGRTDTQYF. The CDR3 nucleotides are TGTGCCAGCAGTGGACAGGGTAAAGGTCGCACAGATACGCAGTATTTT.

This clone was picked up a small number of times. This chain joins TRBV5-1 and TRBJ2-7, with 10 bases fitting TRBD1. Germline trimming cut 4 bases from V and 3 bases from J; bases unmatched to any gene: 10. The length of the CDR3 is 16 residues. In germline, CDR1 is SGHRS, CDR2 YFSETQ. The CDR3 nucleotides are TGCGCCAGCAGCCCACCCCCGGGACAGGGGTACTACGAGCAGTACTTC. Translating it yields CASSPPPGQGYYEQYF.

The J gene is TRBJ2-5, the V gene TRBV5-1; 7 bases fit TRBD1. Germline CDR1 SGHRS, CDR2 YFSETQ. After removal of 4 bases from V and 6 bases from J, the junction contained 12 bases not matched to a gene. The CDR3 extends over 15 amino acids. The CDR3 sequence is CASSSDGQAVKTQYF. The CDR3 DNA reads TGCGCCAGCAGCAGTGACGGACAGGCGGTCAAGACCCAGTACTTC.

This chain joins TRBV20-1 and TRBJ2-3; D unclear. The length of the CDR3 is 11 residues. In germline, CDR1 is DFQATT, CDR2 SNEGSKA (reference sequence). The V end was cut by 6 bases, the J end by 0 bases, with 4 bases between. The CDR3 DNA is TGCAGTGCCCGGAGCACAGATACGCAGTATTTT. Protein: CSARSTDTQYF.